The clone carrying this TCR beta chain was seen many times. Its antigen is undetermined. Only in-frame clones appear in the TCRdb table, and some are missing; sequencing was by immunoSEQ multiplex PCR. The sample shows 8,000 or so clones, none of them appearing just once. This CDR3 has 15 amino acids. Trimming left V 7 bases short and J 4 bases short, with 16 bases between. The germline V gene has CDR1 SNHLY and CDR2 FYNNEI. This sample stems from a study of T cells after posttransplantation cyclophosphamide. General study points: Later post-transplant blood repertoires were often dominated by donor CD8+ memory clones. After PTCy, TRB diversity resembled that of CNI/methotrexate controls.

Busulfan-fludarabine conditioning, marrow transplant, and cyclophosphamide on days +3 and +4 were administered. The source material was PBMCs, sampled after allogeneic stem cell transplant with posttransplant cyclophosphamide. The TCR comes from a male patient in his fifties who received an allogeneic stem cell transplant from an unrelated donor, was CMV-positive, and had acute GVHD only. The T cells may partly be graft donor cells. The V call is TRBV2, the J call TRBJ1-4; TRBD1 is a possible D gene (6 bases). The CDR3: CASKTGGANNEKLFF. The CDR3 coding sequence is TGTGCCAGCAAAACGGGGGGCGCGAATAATGAAAAACTGTTTTTT.